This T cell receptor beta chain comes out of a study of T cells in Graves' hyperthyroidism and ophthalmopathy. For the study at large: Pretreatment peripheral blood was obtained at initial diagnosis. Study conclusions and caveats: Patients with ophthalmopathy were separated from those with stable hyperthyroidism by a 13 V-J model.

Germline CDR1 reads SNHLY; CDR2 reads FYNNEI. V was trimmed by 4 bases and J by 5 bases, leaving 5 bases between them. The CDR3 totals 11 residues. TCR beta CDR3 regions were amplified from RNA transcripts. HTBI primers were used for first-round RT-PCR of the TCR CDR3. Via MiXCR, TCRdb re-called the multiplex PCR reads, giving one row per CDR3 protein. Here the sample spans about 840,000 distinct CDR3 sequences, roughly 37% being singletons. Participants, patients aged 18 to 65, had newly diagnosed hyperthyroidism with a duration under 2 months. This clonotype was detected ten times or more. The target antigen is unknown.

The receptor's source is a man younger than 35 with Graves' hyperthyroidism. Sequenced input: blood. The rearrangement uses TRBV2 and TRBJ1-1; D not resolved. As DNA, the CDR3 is TGTGCCAGCAGTGGCGGTACTGAAGCTTTCTTT. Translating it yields CASSGGTEAFF. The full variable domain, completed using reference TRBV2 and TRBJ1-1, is EPEVTQTPSHQVTQMGQEVILRCVPISNHLYFYWYRQILGQKVEFLVSFYNNEISEKSEIFDDQFSVERPDGSNFTLKIRSTKLEDSAMYFCASSGGTEAFFGQGTRLTVV.